The 20 T cell receptor beta chains in this list originate from one sample, sequenced in a study of T cells after posttransplantation cyclophosphamide. Busulfan-fludarabine conditioning, marrow transplant, and cyclophosphamide on days +3 and +4 were administered. Here immunoSEQ multiplex PCR was the method, and the copy in TCRdb shows in-frame clones only, minus some. This sample carries fewer than 45,000 clones, approximately 78% of them seen once, and the ten largest clones take 6.5% to 9.5%. This specimen consisted of CD4+ T cells sorted from blood, obtained around 2,000 days after a stem cell transplant with posttransplant cyclophosphamide. These TCRs come from a female patient aged 40-50 years who received an allogeneic stem cell transplant from a related donor, was CMV-positive, and had no GVHD. Some T cells may trace back to the graft donor.

The chain links TRBV5-1 to TRBJ1-5; 10 nucleotides match TRBD1. V lost 0 bases, J lost 2 bases, and 2 bases stayed unmatched. The CDR3 consists of 16 residues. Germline loops: CDR1 SGHRS, CDR2 YFSETQ. The CDR3 reads CASSLDGQGGNQPQHF. Written as DNA, the CDR3 is TGCGCCAGCAGCTTGGATGGACAGGGGGGCAATCAGCCCCAGCATTTT.

This rearrangement joins TRBV9 to TRBJ2-3; 14 positions match TRBD2. Germline-derived CDR1 and CDR2 are SGDLS and YYNGEE. With 4 bases clipped from V and 0 bases from J, the junction kept 7 bases outside the gene matches. The CDR3 runs 18 residues. The CDR3 coding sequence is TGTGCCAGCAGCTCCGGACTAGCGGGGGGTTACAGCACAGATACGCAGTATTTT. This encodes CASSSGLAGGYSTDTQYF.

In DNA form, the CDR3 reads TGTGCCAGCAGCCCTCTTGGAGGGATGGTGCAGTACTTC. As protein: CASSPLGGMVQYF. The rearrangement uses TRBV14 and TRBJ2-7, with D perhaps matching TRBD2 (6 bases). There are 13 residues in the CDR3. V lost 4 bases and J 9 bases, leaving 16 bases between the germline ends. Germline values: CDR1 SGHDN, CDR2 FVKESK.

V and J are TRBV4-1 and TRBJ2-4; TRBD2 matches 7 bases. The CDR3 length is 17 residues. Germline CDR1 and CDR2: MGHRA and YSYEKL. J gave up 0 bases and V 5 bases, and 10 bases lay outside the gene matches. CDR3 in amino acids: CASSSMGGELAKNIQYF. The CDR3 nucleotides read TGCGCCAGCAGCTCCATGGGGGGGGAGCTAGCCAAAAACATTCAGTACTTC.

The chain carries TRBV29-1 and TRBJ2-5; 8 positions match TRBD1. Germline V lookup: CDR1 SQVTM, CDR2 ANQGSEA. The CDR3 contains 11 residues. Trimming at V came to 5 bases and at J to 4 bases, leaving 0 bases not matched to a gene. The CDR3: CSVTGGETQYF. The CDR3 region has the DNA TGCAGCGTTACAGGGGGAGAGACCCAGTACTTC.

The DNA for the CDR3 is TGTGCCAGCAGTACGGCAGGGGGCGTCCGTTACGAGCAGTACTTC. Residues: CASSTAGGVRYEQYF. J is TRBJ2-7 and V is TRBV6-6; TRBD1 matches 8 bases. V lost 5 bases, J lost 4 bases, and 10 bases stayed unmatched. Looked up from germline, CDR1 is MNHNY and CDR2 is SVGAGI (reference sequence). There are 15 residues in the CDR3.

The V call is TRBV6-7, the J call TRBJ2-3; 9 bases are a match to TRBD2. TRBV6-7 belongs to the ORF category, with a function that is uncertain. The V gene end was trimmed by 2 bases and the J gene end by 4 bases; junction bases not matched to a gene: 7. This CDR3 has 16 amino acids. This CDR3 reads CASSYQPGLASDTQYF. CDR3 in DNA: TGTGCCAGCAGTTACCAACCGGGACTAGCCTCAGATACGCAGTATTTT.

The gene calls are TRBV28 and TRBJ2-6; 8 bases fit TRBD2. The CDR3 sequence is 18 residues long. J gave up 3 bases and V 2 bases, and 9 bases lay outside the gene matches. CDR1 MDHEN and CDR2 SYDVKM come from the germline V gene. CDR3 sequence: CASSLPSGGGNGANVLTF. Written as DNA, the CDR3 is TGTGCCAGCAGTTTACCATCGGGGGGGGGAAATGGGGCCAACGTCCTGACTTTC.

This chain joins TRBV10-3 and TRBJ1-5; D perhaps matches TRBD1 (6 bases). V lost 0 bases to trimming and J lost 4 bases, with 16 bases between them. This CDR3 has 17 amino acids. Germline V gene sequence: CDR1 ENHRY, CDR2 SYGVKD. The CDR3: CAISESRQGSPNQPQHF. The CDR3 DNA reads TGTGCCATCAGTGAGTCGAGGCAGGGGTCCCCTAATCAGCCCCAGCATTTT.

This clone was found a few times. This chain uses TRBV19 with TRBJ1-4; TRBD1 might be the D (6 bases). V lost 0 bases and J 7 bases, leaving 12 bases between the germline ends. The CDR3 is 15 residues long. Germline V gene data show CDR1 as LNHDA and CDR2 as SQIVND (reference sequence). The CDR3 sequence is CASSIDGGRGEKLFF. CDR3 DNA: TGTGCCAGTAGTATAGACGGGGGGCGCGGTGAAAAACTGTTTTTT.

V and J are TRBV19 and TRBJ1-5; a possible D gene is TRBD1 (6 bases). The CDR3 totals 15 residues. The germline V and J ends were trimmed by 6 bases and 3 bases, with 15 bases remaining between them. Germline loops: CDR1 LNHDA, CDR2 SQIVND (reference sequence). The CDR3 DNA follows: TGTGCCAGTAGACTCGAACAGGGTAACAATCAGCCCCAGCATTTT. The encoded protein is CASRLEQGNNQPQHF.

V usage is TRBV5-1 and J usage is TRBJ2-5; the D gene is possibly TRBD2 (5 bases). The germline CDR1 and CDR2 sequences are SGHRS and YFSETQ. V lost 1 base to trimming and J lost 5 bases, with 15 bases between them. The CDR3 has 15 residues. CDR3: CASSLIRDPTETQYF. DNA of the CDR3: TGCGCCAGCAGCTTGATCCGGGATCCTACGGAGACCCAGTACTTC.

The V and J genes are TRBV13 and TRBJ2-5, with 14 positions matching TRBD2. This CDR3 is built from 16 residues. V was pared by 5 bases and J by 3 bases, with 5 bases of the junction left unmatched. CDR1 is PRHDT and CDR2 is FYEKMQ in the germline V gene (reference sequence). CDR3 coding DNA: TGTGCCAGCAGCCCGCGGACTAGCGGGGGGAAAGAGACCCAGTACTTC. This sequence encodes CASSPRTSGGKETQYF.

V is TRBV19 and J is TRBJ2-7; 9 bases match TRBD1. V trimming: 4 bases; J trimming: 3 bases; junction bases outside the gene matches: 7. Per germline, CDR1 LNHDA and CDR2 SQIVND (reference sequence). The CDR3 runs to 15 residues. The CDR3 bases are TGTGCCAGTAGTACTCCGGGACAGGGAAGCTACGAGCAGTACTTC. Its protein product is CASSTPGQGSYEQYF.

This clone has only one observation. The J gene is TRBJ2-5, the V gene TRBV5-6; 11 nucleotides match TRBD2. The germline V gene has CDR1 SGHDT and CDR2 YYEEEE. Trimming removed 1 base from V and 5 bases from J; junction bases left unmatched: 7. The CDR3 contains 16 residues. DNA for the CDR3: TGTGCCAGCAGCTTGCGACGGACTAGCGGGTGGGAGACCCAGTACTTC. It translates to CASSLRRTSGWETQYF.

The chain links TRBV10-3 to TRBJ2-7, with D maybe TRBD1 (6 bases). V lost 5 bases, J lost 0 bases, and 11 bases lay in between. The germline CDR1 and CDR2 sequences are ENHRY and SYGVKD. The CDR3 has 14 residues. The DNA of the CDR3 is TGTGCCATCAGTAATGGGACATTCTCCTACGAGCAGTACTTC. Protein product: CAISNGTFSYEQYF.

This chain joins TRBV19 and TRBJ1-6; 7 bases agree with TRBD1. Germline CDR1 is LNHDA and CDR2 is SQIVND (reference sequence). V shed 0 bases and J 4 bases; nucleotides not matched to a gene: 6. The CDR3 is made up of 17 amino acids. The CDR3 coding sequence is TGTGCCAGTAGTATAGACCTCGGACAGGCTTATAATTCACCCCTCCACTTT. Protein: CASSIDLGQAYNSPLHF.

In its sample, this clone was seen once. This sequence joins TRBV7-9 and TRBJ2-1; TRBD2 matches 10 bases. The CDR3 has 15 residues. The germline V gene has CDR1 SEHNR and CDR2 FQNEAQ (reference sequence). V lost 6 bases and J lost 4; bases outside the gene matches: 6. This CDR3 reads CASRSSGGDYNEQFF. As DNA, the CDR3 is TGTGCCAGCAGATCCAGCGGGGGGGATTACAATGAGCAGTTCTTC.

The chain carries TRBV5-6 and TRBJ2-2; 13 nucleotides align to TRBD2. Germline assignment: CDR1 SGHDT and CDR2 YYEEEE. V dropped 4 bases and J dropped 1; count of bases not matched to a gene: 4. This CDR3 region has 17 residues. Here the CDR3 reads CASSQGLAGLNTGELFF. DNA of the CDR3: TGTGCCAGCAGCCAGGGACTAGCGGGACTGAACACCGGGGAGCTGTTTTTT.

The V call is TRBV7-2, the J call TRBJ2-7; D call uncertain. The CDR3 is 12 amino acids. Trimming removed 5 bases at V and 5 bases at J, with 10 bases between. Germline V CDR1 and CDR2: SGHTA, FQGNSA. The CDR3 protein is CASSHSTHEQYF. CDR3 bases: TGTGCCAGCAGCCATAGCACCCACGAGCAGTACTTC.